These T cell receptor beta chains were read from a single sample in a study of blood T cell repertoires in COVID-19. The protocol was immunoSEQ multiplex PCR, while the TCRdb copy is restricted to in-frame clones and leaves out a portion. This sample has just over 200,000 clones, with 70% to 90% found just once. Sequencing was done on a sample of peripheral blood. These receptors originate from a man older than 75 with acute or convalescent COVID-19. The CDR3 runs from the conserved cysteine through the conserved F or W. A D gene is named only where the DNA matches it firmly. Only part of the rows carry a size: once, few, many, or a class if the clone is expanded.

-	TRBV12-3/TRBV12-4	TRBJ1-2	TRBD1	CASRMTGNYGYTF	TGTGCCAGCAGAATGACAGGGAACTATGGCTACACCTTC
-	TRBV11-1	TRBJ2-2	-	CASSLSTGNTGELFF	TGTGCCAGCAGCCTTTCGACAGGGAACACCGGGGAGCTGTTTTTT
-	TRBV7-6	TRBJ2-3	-	CASSFTRSDTQYF	TGTGCCAGCAGCTTTACTAGATCAGATACGCAGTATTTT
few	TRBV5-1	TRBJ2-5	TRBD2	CASRRLAGAETQYF	TGCGCCAGCAGGCGACTAGCGGGAGCAGAGACCCAGTACTTC
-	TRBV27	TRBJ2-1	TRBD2	CASSFGLAGGNEQFF	TGTGCCAGCAGTTTTGGACTAGCGGGAGGGAATGAGCAGTTCTTC
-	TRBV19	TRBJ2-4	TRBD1	CASSTDRGLGIQYF	TGTGCCAGTAGTACGGACAGGGGGCTCGGCATTCAGTACTTC
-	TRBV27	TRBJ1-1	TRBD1	CASRYRRTGVSEAFF	TGTGCCAGCAGGTATCGGAGGACAGGGGTATCTGAAGCTTTCTTT
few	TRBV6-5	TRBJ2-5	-	CASRRARMFQETQYF	TGTGCCAGCAGGAGGGCGCGAATGTTCCAAGAGACCCAGTACTTC
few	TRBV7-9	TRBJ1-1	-	CASRTVRTVNTEAFF	TGTGCCAGCAGAACGGTAAGGACAGTTAACACTGAAGCTTTCTTT
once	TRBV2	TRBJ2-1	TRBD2	CASSETSGNYNEQFF	TGTGCCAGCAGTGAGACTAGCGGGAATTACAATGAGCAGTTCTTC
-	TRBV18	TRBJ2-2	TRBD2	CASSVLGLAGDTGELFF	TGTGCCAGCTCAGTTCTCGGACTAGCGGGAGACACCGGGGAGCTGTTTTTT
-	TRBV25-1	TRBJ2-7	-	CASSEHGAYEQYF	TGTGCCAGCAGTGAACACGGAGCCTACGAGCAGTACTTC
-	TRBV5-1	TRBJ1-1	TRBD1	CASSLGFKRTGDTEAFF	TGCGCCAGCAGCTTGGGATTTAAACGGACAGGGGACACTGAAGCTTTCTTT
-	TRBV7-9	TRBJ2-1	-	CASSFQGNEQFF	TGTGCCAGCAGCTTCCAGGGCAATGAGCAGTTCTTC
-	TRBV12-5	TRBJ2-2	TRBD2	CASGLGPVAGEGTGELFF	TGTGCTAGTGGTTTGGGGCCAGTAGCGGGAGAAGGGACCGGGGAGCTGTTTTTT
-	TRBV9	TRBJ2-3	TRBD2	CASSVGLAGGDYTDTQYF	TGTGCCAGCAGCGTCGGACTAGCGGGAGGTGACTACACAGATACGCAGTATTTT
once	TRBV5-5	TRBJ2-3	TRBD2	CASSSGTSLSDTQYF	TGTGCCAGCAGCTCCGGGACTAGTCTTTCAGATACGCAGTATTTT
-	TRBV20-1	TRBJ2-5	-	CSAPRLETQYF	TGCAGTGCCCCACGGTTGGAGACCCAGTACTTC
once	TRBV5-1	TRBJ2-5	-	CASSFNRPKQETQYF	TGCGCCAGCAGCTTTAACAGGCCCAAACAAGAGACCCAGTACTTC
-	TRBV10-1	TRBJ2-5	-	CASSAQIQETQYF	TGCGCCAGCAGTGCTCAGATCCAAGAGACCCAGTACTTC
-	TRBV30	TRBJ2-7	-	CASRVFRSYEQYF	TGTGCCTCCCGGGTTTTTCGCTCCTACGAGCAGTACTTC
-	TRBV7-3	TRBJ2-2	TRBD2	CASSPSGGNTGELFF	TGTGCCAGCAGCCCCTCGGGGGGGAACACCGGGGAGCTGTTTTTT